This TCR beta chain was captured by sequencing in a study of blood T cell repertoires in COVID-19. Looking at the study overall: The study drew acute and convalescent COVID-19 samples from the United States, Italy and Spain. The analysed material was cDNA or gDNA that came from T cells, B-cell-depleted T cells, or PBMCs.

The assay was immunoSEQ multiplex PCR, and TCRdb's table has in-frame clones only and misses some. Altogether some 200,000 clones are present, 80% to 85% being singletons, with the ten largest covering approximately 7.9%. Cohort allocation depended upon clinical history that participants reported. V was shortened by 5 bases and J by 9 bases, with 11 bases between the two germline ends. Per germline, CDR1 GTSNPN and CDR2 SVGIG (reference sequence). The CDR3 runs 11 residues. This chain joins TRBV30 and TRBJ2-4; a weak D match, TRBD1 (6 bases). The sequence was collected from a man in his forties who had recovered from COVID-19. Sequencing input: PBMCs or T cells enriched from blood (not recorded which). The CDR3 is CAWARGGIQYF. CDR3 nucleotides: TGTGCCTGGGCCAGGGGCGGCATTCAGTACTTC.